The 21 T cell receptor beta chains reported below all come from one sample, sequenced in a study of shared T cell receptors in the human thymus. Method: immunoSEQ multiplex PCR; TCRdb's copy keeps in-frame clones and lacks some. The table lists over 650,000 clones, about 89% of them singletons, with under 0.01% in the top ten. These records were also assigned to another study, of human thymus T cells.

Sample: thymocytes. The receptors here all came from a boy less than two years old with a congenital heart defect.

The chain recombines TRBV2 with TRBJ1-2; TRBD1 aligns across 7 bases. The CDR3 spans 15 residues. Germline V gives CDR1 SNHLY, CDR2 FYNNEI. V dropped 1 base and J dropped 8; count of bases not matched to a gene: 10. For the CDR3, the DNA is TGTGCCAGCAGTGAAGTCAGGGGGGTCGGGGACGGCTACACCTTC. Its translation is CASSEVRGVGDGYTF.

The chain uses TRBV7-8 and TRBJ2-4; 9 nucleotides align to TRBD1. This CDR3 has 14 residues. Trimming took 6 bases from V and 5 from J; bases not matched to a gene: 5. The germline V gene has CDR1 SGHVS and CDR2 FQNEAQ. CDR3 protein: CASSSRDRENIQYF. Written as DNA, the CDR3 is TGTGCCAGCAGTTCACGGGACAGGGAAAACATTCAGTACTTC. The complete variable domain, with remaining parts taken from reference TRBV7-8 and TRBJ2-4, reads GAGVSQSPRYKVAKRGQDVALRCDPISGHVSLFWYQQALGQGPEFLTYFQNEAQLDKSGLPSDRFFAERPEGSVSTLKIQRTQQEDSAVYLCASSSRDRENIQYFGAGTRLSVL.

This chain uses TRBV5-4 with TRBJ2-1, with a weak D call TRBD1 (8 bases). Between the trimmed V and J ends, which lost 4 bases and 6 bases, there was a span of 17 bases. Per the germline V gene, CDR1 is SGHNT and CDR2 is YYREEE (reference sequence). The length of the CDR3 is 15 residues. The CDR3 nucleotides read TGTGCCAGCAGCGCAGACAGGGGACTACTCAATGAGCAGTTCTTC. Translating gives CASSADRGLLNEQFF.

The DNA for the CDR3 is TGTGCCAGCAGTTTAAGGGCTAGCGAGCTGACGCAGTATTTT. Its protein product is CASSLRASELTQYF. This chain joins TRBV28 and TRBJ2-3, with a weak D call TRBD2 (6 bases). Germline values: CDR1 MDHEN, CDR2 SYDVKM. V was trimmed by 2 bases and J by 9 bases, leaving 15 bases between them. CDR3 size: 14 residues.

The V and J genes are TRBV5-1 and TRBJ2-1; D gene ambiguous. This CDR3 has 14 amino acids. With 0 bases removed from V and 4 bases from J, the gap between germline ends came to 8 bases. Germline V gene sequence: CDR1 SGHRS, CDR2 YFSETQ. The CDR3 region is CASSLVGDYNEQFF. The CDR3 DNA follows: TGCGCCAGCAGCTTGGTGGGCGATTACAATGAGCAGTTCTTC.

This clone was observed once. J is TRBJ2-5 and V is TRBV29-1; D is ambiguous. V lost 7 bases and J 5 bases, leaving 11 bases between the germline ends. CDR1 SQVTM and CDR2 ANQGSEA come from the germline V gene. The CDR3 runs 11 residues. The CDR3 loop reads CSARVLETQYF. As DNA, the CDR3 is TGCAGCGCCCGGGTGTTGGAGACCCAGTACTTC.

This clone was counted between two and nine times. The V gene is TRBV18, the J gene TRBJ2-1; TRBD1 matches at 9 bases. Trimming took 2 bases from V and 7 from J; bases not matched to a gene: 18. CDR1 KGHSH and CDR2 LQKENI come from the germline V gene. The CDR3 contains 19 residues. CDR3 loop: CASSPRGDRASNAVNEQFF. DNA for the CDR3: TGTGCCAGCTCACCAAGGGGGGACAGGGCCTCAAATGCAGTGAATGAGCAGTTCTTC.

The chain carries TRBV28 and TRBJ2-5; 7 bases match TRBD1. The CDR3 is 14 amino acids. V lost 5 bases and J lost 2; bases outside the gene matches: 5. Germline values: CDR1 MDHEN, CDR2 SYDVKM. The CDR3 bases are TGTGCCAGCAGTGCAGGGACAGATCAAGAGACCCAGTACTTC. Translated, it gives CASSAGTDQETQYF.

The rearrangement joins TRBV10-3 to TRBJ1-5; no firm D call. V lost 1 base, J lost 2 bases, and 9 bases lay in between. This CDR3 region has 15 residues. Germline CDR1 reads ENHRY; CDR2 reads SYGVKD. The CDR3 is CAISELDVGNQPQHF. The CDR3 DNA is TGTGCCATCAGTGAGTTAGATGTAGGCAATCAGCCCCAGCATTTT.

The CDR3 reads CASSARDRHYEQYF. For the CDR3, the DNA is TGTGCCAGCAGTGCACGGGACAGGCACTACGAGCAGTACTTC. The rearrangement joins TRBV28 to TRBJ2-7, with 8 nucleotides matching TRBD1. Germline trimming cut 5 bases from V and 3 bases from J; bases unmatched to any gene: 6. The length of the CDR3 is 14 residues. Germline-derived CDR1 and CDR2 are MDHEN and SYDVKM.

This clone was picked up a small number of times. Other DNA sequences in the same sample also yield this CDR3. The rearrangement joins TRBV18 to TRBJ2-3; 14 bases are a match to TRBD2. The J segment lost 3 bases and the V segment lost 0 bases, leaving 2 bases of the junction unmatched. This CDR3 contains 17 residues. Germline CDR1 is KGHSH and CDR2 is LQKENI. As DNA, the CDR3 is TGTGCCAGCTCACCACCCGGACTAGCGGGGGGTACAGATACGCAGTATTTT. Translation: CASSPPGLAGGTDTQYF.

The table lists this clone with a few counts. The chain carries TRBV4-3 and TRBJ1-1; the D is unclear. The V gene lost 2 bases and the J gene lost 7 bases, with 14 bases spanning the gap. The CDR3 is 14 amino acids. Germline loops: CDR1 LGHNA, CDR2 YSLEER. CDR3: CASSQRGRLNEAFF. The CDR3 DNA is TGCGCCAGCAGCCAACGCGGGAGACTTAATGAAGCTTTCTTT.

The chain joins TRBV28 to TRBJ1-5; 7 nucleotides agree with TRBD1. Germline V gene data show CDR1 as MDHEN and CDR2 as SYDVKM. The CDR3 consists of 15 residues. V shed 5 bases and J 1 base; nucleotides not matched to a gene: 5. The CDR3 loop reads CASSPLTGSNQPQHF. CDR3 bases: TGTGCCAGCAGTCCTTTGACAGGGAGCAATCAGCCCCAGCATTTT.

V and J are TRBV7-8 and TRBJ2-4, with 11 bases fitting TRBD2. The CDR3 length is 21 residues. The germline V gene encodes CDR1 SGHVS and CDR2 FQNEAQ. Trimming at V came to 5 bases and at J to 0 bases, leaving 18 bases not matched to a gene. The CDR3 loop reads CASSPESFSGGGILAKNIQYF. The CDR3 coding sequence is TGTGCCAGCAGCCCAGAATCGTTTAGCGGGGGGGGCATACTAGCCAAAAACATTCAGTACTTC.

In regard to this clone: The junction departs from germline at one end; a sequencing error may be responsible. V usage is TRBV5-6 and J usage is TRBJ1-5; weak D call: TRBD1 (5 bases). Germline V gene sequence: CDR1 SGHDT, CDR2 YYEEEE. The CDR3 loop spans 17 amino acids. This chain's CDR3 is CASSLGFGAESNQPQHF. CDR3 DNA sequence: TGTGCCAGCAGCTTGGGTTTTGGGGCAGAAAGCAATCAGCCCCAACATTTT.

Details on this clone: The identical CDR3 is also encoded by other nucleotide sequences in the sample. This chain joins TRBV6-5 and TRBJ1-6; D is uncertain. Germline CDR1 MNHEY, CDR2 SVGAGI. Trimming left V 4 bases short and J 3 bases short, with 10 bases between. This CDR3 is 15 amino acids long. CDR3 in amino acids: CASSFSPDYNSPLHF. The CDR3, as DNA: TGTGCCAGCAGTTTCTCCCCAGACTATAATTCACCCCTCCACTTT.

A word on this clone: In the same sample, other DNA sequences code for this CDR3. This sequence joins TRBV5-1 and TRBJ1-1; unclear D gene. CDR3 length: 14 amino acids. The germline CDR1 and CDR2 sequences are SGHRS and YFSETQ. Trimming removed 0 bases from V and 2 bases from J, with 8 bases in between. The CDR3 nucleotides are TGCGCCAGCAGCTTGGCCAGTGGTAACACTGAAGCTTTCTTT. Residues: CASSLASGNTEAFF. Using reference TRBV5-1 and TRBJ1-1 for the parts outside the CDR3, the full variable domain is KAGVTQTPRYLIKTRGQQVTLSCSPISGHRSVSWYQQTPGQGLQFLFEYFSETQRNKGNFPGRFSGRQFSNSRSEMNVSTLELGDSALYLCASSLASGNTEAFFGQGTRLTVV.

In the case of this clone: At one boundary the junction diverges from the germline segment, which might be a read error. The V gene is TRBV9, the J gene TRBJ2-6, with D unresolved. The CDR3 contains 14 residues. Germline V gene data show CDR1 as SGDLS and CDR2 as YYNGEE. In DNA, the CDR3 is TGTGCCAACAGCGTTGCGAAGTGGGCCAACGTCCTGACTTTC. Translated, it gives CANSVAKWANVLTF.

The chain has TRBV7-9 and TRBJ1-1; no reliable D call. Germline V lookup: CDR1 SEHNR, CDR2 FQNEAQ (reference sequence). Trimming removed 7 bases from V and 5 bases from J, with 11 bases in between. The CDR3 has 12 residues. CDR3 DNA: TGTGCCAGCACCCCGGGCGGGACTGAAGCTTTCTTT. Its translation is CASTPGGTEAFF.

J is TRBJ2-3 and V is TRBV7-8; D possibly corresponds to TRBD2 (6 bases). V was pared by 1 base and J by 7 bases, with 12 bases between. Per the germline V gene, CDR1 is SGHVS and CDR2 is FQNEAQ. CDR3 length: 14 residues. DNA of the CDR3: TGTGCCAGCAGCTTAGTTGAAGGAGGGAATACGCAGTATTTT. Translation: CASSLVEGGNTQYF.

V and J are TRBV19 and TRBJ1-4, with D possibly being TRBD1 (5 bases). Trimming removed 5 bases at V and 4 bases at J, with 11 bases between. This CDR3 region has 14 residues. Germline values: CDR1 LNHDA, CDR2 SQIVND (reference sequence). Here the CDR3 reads CASSGGGHNEKLFF. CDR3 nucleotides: TGTGCCAGTAGTGGGGGAGGCCATAATGAAAAACTGTTTTTT. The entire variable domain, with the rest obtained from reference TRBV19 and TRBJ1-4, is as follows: DGGITQSPKYLFRKEGQNVTLSCEQNLNHDAMYWYRQDPGQGLRLIYYSQIVNDFQKGDIAEGYSVSREKKESFPLTVTSAQKNPTAFYLCASSGGGHNEKLFFGSGTQLSVL.